The 20 T cell receptor beta chains given below trace back to one sample, sequenced in a study of shared clonotypes between healthy human individuals. TCRdb keeps only in-frame clones here, not all; method: immunoSEQ multiplex PCR. The sample has about 990,000 clones; around 78% are singletons. The specimen was memory CD4+ T cells from PBMCs. Subset noted: CD45RA-negative fraction. All receptors come from a man younger than 35 in good health. Some clones in this sample may be carry-over from other donors' samples.

A single count supports this clone. Other DNA variants within this sample encode the same CDR3. The chain employs TRBV20-1 and TRBJ2-1; 9 nucleotides agree with TRBD1. CDR3 size: 11 residues. With 7 bases clipped from V and 5 bases from J, the junction kept 0 bases outside the gene matches. CDR1 and CDR2 from the germline V gene are DFQATT and SNEGSKA (reference sequence). The CDR3 sequence is CSGQGDNEQFF. DNA of the CDR3: TGCAGTGGACAGGGGGACAATGAGCAGTTCTTC.

Only one count was recorded for this clone. The J gene is TRBJ2-2, the V gene TRBV9; TRBD2 aligns across 13 bases. The CDR3 has 16 residues. V was clipped by 4 bases and J by 7 bases; unmatched bases: 7. In germline, CDR1 is SGDLS, CDR2 YYNGEE. CDR3 coding DNA: TGTGCCAGCAGCTTTGGACTAGCGGGAGTTAGCGGGGAGCTGTTTTTT. Translation: CASSFGLAGVSGELFF. The full variable domain, rest sourced from reference TRBV9 and TRBJ2-2, is DSGVTQTPKHLITATGQRVTLRCSPRSGDLSVYWYQQSLDQGLQFLIQYYNGEERAKGNILERFSAQQFPDLHSELNLSSLELGDSALYFCASSFGLAGVSGELFFGEGSRLTVL.

This chain connects TRBV5-5 to TRBJ1-2; D is uncertain. Germline-derived CDR1 and CDR2 are SGHKS and YYEKEE (reference sequence). The germline V and J ends were trimmed by 0 bases and 4 bases, with 10 bases remaining between them. The CDR3 covers 14 residues. The CDR3 loop is CASSLGVTGYGYTF. The CDR3 coding sequence is TGTGCCAGCAGCTTGGGGGTCACCGGCTATGGCTACACCTTC.

V gene TRBV9 combines with J gene TRBJ2-2; D perhaps matches TRBD1 (5 bases). The CDR3 runs 17 residues. V dropped 0 bases and J dropped 4 bases, with 16 bases sitting between them. Per the germline V gene, CDR1 is SGDLS and CDR2 is YYNGEE. CDR3 sequence: CASSVAGRETGTGELFF. CDR3 nucleotides: TGTGCCAGCAGCGTAGCGGGCAGGGAAACGGGCACCGGGGAGCTGTTTTTT.

This CDR3 is CASSKEAGENYGYTF. CDR3 nucleotide sequence: TGTGCCAGCAGCAAAGAGGCCGGGGAAAACTATGGCTACACCTTC. V usage is TRBV21-1 and J usage is TRBJ1-2. TRBV21-1 has pseudogene status. The CDR3 length is 15 residues.

The chain links TRBV4-1 to TRBJ2-1, with TRBD2 matching 10 bases. The CDR3 runs 16 residues. Trimming cost V 1 base and J 12 bases; bases outside gene matches: 12. Germline V gene data show CDR1 as MGHRA and CDR2 as YSYEKL. CDR3 loop: CASSQGSSGSAQWQFF. In DNA, the CDR3 is TGCGCCAGCAGCCAAGGGTCTAGCGGGAGCGCCCAATGGCAGTTCTTC.

The chain combines TRBV28 with TRBJ1-2; D unclear. The CDR3 loop spans 14 amino acids. V lost 8 bases to trimming and J lost 4 bases, with 17 bases between them. Germline V lookup: CDR1 MDHEN, CDR2 SYDVKM. The CDR3 DNA reads as TGTGCCAGCTTCGATGAACACCCCTCCTATGGCTACACCTTC. This codes for CASFDEHPSYGYTF.

The rearrangement links TRBV5-1 to TRBJ2-1; 8 bases agree with TRBD2. Looked up from germline, CDR1 is SGHRS and CDR2 is YFSETQ. The CDR3 length is 15 residues. The J segment lost 0 bases and the V segment lost 6 bases, leaving 5 bases of the junction unmatched. CDR3 DNA: TGCGCCAGCACCCGTGGGACTAGCTCCTACAATGAGCAGTTCTTC. Protein product: CASTRGTSSYNEQFF.

The chain is built from TRBV19 and TRBJ1-5; a possible D gene is TRBD1 (5 bases). Germline CDR1 reads LNHDA; CDR2 reads SQIVND (reference sequence). The CDR3 loop spans 14 amino acids. Trimming removed 5 bases at V and 2 bases at J, with 10 bases between. The CDR3 reads CASSVRGGNQPQHF. The CDR3 DNA reads TGTGCCAGTAGTGTTCGGGGGGGCAATCAGCCCCAGCATTTT.

The chain has TRBV5-1 and TRBJ2-7, with TRBD2 matching over 13 bases. The V gene's germline CDR1 is SGHRS and CDR2 YFSETQ. V dropped 6 bases and J dropped 3; count of bases not matched to a gene: 3. The CDR3 length is 14 residues. CDR3 DNA sequence: TGCGCCAGCAAGTGGACTAGCGGGGGCTACGAGCAGTACTTC. It codes for CASKWTSGGYEQYF.

A single count supports this clone. This chain links TRBV2 with TRBJ2-7; 7 positions match TRBD2. Germline values: CDR1 SNHLY, CDR2 FYNNEI. V lost 6 bases to trimming and J lost 5 bases; unmatched junction nucleotides: 4. CDR3 length equals 12 residues. CDR3 nucleotides: TGTGCCAGCAGAGGGGAGGGTCACGAGCAGTACTTC. It translates to CASRGEGHEQYF.

V gene TRBV5-8 combines with J gene TRBJ2-1; a possible D gene is TRBD2 (5 bases). CDR3 size: 15 residues. The V gene lost 3 bases and the J gene lost 3 bases, with 13 bases spanning the gap. The germline V gene encodes CDR1 SGHTS and CDR2 YDEGEE. CDR3 in amino acids: CASSSGRGLYNEQFF. CDR3 DNA sequence: TGTGCCAGCAGCTCCGGACGAGGACTCTACAATGAGCAGTTCTTC.

This rearrangement joins TRBV25-1 to TRBJ2-7; no definite D call. V shed 6 bases and J shed 0 bases, with 6 bases lying between them. Germline CDR1 reads MGHDK; CDR2 reads SYGVNS. This CDR3 has 12 amino acids. The CDR3 is CASRASSYEQYF. For the CDR3, the DNA is TGTGCCAGCAGGGCGAGCTCCTACGAGCAGTACTTC.

The chain carries TRBV9 and TRBJ2-1; 11 positions agree with TRBD2. The trim removed 3 bases at V and 5 bases at J, leaving 7 bases unmatched. The CDR3 length is 16 residues. Germline values: CDR1 SGDLS, CDR2 YYNGEE. The chain's CDR3 is CASSGGGTSGHNEQFF. The CDR3 coding sequence is TGTGCCAGCAGCGGCGGGGGGACTAGCGGCCACAATGAGCAGTTCTTC.

The rearrangement uses TRBV7-9 and TRBJ2-7; 8 bases are a match to TRBD1. Germline assignment: CDR1 SEHNR and CDR2 FQNEAQ (reference sequence). J lost 6 bases, V lost 7 bases, and 5 bases had no gene match. This CDR3 region has 12 residues. CDR3 sequence: CASTRQGSEQYF. CDR3 DNA: TGTGCCAGCACAAGACAGGGGTCCGAGCAGTACTTC.

V usage is TRBV5-6 and J usage is TRBJ2-5; the D gene is possibly TRBD2 (6 bases). This CDR3 spans 15 amino acids. CDR1 is SGHDT and CDR2 is YYEEEE in the germline V gene. Trimming removed 3 bases from V and 2 bases from J, with 14 bases in between. CDR3 in amino acids: CASSWGLEGQETQYF. CDR3 in DNA: TGTGCCAGCAGCTGGGGCTTGGAGGGACAAGAGACCCAGTACTTC.

The J gene is TRBJ2-3, the V gene TRBV6-5; D remains unclear. V lost 4 bases and J 2 bases, leaving 4 bases between the germline ends. This CDR3 is 12 amino acids long. Germline lookup yields CDR1 MNHEY and CDR2 SVGAGI. In nucleotides, the CDR3 is TGTGCCAGCAGTTCAACCACAGATACGCAGTATTTT. This encodes CASSSTTDTQYF.

The genes are TRBV5-1 and TRBJ2-7; 10 positions agree with TRBD2. Looked up from germline, CDR1 is SGHRS and CDR2 is YFSETQ. The CDR3 spans 16 residues. The trim removed 0 bases at V and 6 bases at J, leaving 9 bases unmatched. The CDR3 protein is CASSLAGSGRAREQYF. CDR3 sequence (DNA): TGCGCCAGCAGCTTGGCCGGCAGCGGGAGGGCCCGCGAGCAGTACTTC.

There are a few counts of this clone. The gene calls are TRBV29-1 and TRBJ2-1, with 8 bases matching TRBD2. The CDR3 is 20 amino acids. Germline V gene data show CDR1 as SQVTM and CDR2 as ANQGSEA. After removal of 6 bases from V and 7 bases from J, the junction contained 29 bases not matched to a gene. DNA of the CDR3: TGCAGCGTACAAGGTATACTACAACACGGGAGGGCCGCACGGGCGAATGAGCAGTTCTTC. Translating gives CSVQGILQHGRAARANEQFF.

The CDR3 is CAIRDTGGRTGELFF. DNA of the CDR3: TGTGCCATCAGGGACACAGGGGGTAGGACCGGGGAGCTGTTTTTT. V is TRBV10-3 and J is TRBJ2-2; TRBD1 matches 8 bases. CDR1 is ENHRY and CDR2 is SYGVKD in the germline V gene. V shed 6 bases and J 5 bases; nucleotides not matched to a gene: 8. This CDR3 spans 15 amino acids.